The present T cell receptor beta chain was sequenced within a study of T cells after yellow fever vaccination. Notes on the study in general: Researchers cautioned that FACS-sorted repertoires could harbor abundant clonotypes contaminating from the bulk population. Subsequent to the booster, the majority of primary-vaccination clones reappeared (around 95% CD4, about 90% CD8). Some clonotypes, a small share, were shared between CD4 and CD8 compartments.

This clonotype was found a few times. What it recognizes is unknown. The CDR3 covers 16 residues. Germline V lookup: CDR1 LNHDA, CDR2 SQIVND (reference sequence). The ends were cut back, 2 bases at V and 4 bases at J, with 15 bases in the middle. MiXCR was run by TCRdb on the 5' RACE reads, yielding one entry per CDR3 protein. The sample records under 300,000 distinct CDR3 sequences, 6.9% being singletons. This rearrangement joins TRBV19 to TRBJ2-1, with D tentatively TRBD2 (7 bases). Here the sequenced sample was CD4+ T cells sorted from PBMCs, taken 15 days after the yellow fever booster vaccination. The receptor was isolated from a man aged 25 to 40 who received the YFV17D yellow fever vaccine. The CDR3 nucleotides read TGTGCCAGTAGTATAAGCCCGGCGGGGGCATACAATGAGCAGTTCTTC. Protein sequence: CASSISPAGAYNEQFF.